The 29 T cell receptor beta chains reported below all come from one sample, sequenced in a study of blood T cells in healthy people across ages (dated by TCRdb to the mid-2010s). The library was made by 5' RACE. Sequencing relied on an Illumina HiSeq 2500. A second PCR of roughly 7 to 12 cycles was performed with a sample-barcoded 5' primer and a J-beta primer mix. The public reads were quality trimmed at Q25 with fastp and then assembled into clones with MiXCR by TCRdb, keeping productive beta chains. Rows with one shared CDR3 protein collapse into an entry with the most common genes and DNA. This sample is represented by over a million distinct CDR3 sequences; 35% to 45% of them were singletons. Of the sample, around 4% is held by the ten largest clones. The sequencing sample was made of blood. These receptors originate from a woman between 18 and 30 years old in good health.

The CDR3 protein is CASSRSGMGTDTQYF. As DNA, the CDR3 is TGTGCCAGCAGCCGTAGCGGGATGGGGACAGATACGCAGTATTTT. This chain uses TRBV7-2 with TRBJ2-3; 8 nucleotides align to TRBD2. The CDR3 runs to 15 residues. Germline V gene sequence: CDR1 SGHTA, CDR2 FQGNSA. With 5 bases clipped from V and 3 bases from J, the junction kept 7 bases outside the gene matches.

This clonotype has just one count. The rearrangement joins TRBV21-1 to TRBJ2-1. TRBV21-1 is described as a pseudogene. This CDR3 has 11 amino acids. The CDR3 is CASSPTTEQFF. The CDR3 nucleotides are TGTGCCAGCAGCCCCACTACAGAGCAGTTCTTC.

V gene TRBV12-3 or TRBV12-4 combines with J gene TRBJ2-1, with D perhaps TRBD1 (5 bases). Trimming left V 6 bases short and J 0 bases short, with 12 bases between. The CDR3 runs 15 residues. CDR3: CASRSGLNSYNEQFF. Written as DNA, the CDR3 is TGTGCCAGCAGGTCAGGGTTGAACTCCTACAATGAGCAGTTCTTC.

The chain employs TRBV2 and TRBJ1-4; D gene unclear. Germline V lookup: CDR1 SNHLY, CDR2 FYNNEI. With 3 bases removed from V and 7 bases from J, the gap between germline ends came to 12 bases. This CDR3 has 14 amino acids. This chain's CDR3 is CASSDQEASEKLFF. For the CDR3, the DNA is TGTGCCAGCAGTGACCAGGAGGCGAGTGAAAAACTGTTTTTT.

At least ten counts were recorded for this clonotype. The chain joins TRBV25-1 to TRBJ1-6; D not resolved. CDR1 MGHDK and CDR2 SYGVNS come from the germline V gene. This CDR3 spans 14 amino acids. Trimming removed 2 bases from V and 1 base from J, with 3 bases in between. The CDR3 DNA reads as TGTGCCAGCAGTGAACGATCCTATAATTCACCCCTCCACTTT. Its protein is CASSERSYNSPLHF.

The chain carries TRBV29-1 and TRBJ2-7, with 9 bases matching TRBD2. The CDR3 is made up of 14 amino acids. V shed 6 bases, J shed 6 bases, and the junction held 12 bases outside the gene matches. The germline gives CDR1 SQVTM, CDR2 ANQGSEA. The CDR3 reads CSVGGLAGVGEQYF. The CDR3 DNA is TGCAGCGTCGGGGGATTAGCGGGAGTCGGCGAGCAGTACTTC.

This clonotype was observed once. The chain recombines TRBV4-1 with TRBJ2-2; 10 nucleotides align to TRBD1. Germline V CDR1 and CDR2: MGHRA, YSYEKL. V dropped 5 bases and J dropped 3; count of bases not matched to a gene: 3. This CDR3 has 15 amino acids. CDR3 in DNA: TGCGCCAGCAGCGTCGGGACAGGGGACACCGGGGAGCTGTTTTTT. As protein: CASSVGTGDTGELFF.

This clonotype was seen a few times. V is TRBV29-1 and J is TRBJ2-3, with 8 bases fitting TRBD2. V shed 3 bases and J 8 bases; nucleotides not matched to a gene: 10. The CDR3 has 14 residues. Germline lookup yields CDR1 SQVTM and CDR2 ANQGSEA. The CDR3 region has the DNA TGCAGCGTTGAGGACGGGAGGGCCAGAGGTACGCAGTATTTT. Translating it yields CSVEDGRARGTQYF.

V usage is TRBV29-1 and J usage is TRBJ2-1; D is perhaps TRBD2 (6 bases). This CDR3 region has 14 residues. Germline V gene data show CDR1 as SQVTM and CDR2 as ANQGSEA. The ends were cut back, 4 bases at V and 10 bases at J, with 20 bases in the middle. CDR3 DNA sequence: TGCAGCGTTGGTGACACACGGGGGACTGGGGAGCAGTTCTTC. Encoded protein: CSVGDTRGTGEQFF.

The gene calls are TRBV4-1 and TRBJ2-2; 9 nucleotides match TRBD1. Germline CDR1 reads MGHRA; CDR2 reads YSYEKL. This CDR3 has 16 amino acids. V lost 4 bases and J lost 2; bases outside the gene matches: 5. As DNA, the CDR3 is TGCGCCAGCAGCCTACAGGGGGCTATTAACACCGGGGAGCTGTTTTTT. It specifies CASSLQGAINTGELFF.

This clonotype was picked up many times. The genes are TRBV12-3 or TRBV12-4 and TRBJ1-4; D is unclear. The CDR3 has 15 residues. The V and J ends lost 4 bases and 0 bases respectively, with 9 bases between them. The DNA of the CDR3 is TGTGCCAGCAGTTCCGGTGGGGCAACTAATGAAAAACTGTTTTTT. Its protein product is CASSSGGATNEKLFF.

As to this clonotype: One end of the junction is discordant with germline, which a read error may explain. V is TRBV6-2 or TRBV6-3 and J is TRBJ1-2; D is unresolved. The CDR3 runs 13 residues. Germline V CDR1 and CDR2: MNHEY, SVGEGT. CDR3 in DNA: TGTGCCAGCAGGGTTGTGGGGAACTATGGCTGCACCTTC. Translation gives CASRVVGNYGCTF.

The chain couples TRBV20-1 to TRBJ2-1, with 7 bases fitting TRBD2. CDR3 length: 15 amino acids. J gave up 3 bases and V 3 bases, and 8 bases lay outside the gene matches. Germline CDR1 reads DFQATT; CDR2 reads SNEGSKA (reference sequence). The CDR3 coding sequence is TGCAGTGCTAGGTTAGCGGGCCCGAGCTACAATGAGCAGTTCTTC. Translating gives CSARLAGPSYNEQFF.

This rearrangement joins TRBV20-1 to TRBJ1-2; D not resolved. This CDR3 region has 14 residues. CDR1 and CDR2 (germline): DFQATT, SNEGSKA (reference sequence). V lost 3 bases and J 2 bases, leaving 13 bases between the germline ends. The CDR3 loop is CSARNRVLNYGYTF. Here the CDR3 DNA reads TGCAGTGCTAGGAACCGGGTCTTAAACTATGGCTACACCTTC.

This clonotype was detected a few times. The CDR3 reads CASSKGTSGFNEQYF. CDR3 nucleotide sequence: TGTGCCAGCAGTAAAGGGACTAGCGGGTTTAACGAGCAGTACTTC. The rearrangement joins TRBV27 to TRBJ2-7; 12 bases agree with TRBD2. This CDR3 spans 15 amino acids. The V and J ends lost 5 bases and 5 bases, in that order; junction bases with no gene match: 7. In germline, CDR1 is MNHEY, CDR2 SMNVEV (reference sequence).

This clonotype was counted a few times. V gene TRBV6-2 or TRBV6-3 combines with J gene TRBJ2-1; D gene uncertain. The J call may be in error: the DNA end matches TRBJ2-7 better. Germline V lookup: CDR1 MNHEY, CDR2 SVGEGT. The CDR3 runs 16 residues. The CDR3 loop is CASSYFWTPSYNEQYF. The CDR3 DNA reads TGTGCCAGCAGTTACTTTTGGACCCCCTCCTACAATGAGCAGTACTTC.

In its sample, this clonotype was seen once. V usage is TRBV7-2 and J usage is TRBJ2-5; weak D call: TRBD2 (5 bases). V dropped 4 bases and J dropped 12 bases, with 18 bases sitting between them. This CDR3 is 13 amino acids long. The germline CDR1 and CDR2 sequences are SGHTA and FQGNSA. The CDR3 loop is CASSSGLTSEKYF. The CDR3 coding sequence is TGTGCCAGCAGCTCCGGGCTAACTAGTGAAAAGTACTTC.

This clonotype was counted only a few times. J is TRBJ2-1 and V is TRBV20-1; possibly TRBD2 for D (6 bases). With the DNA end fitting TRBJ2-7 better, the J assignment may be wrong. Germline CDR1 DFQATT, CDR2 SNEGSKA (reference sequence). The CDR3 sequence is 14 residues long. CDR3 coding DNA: TGCAGCCCCTCTAGCGCGAGCTCCTACAATGAGCAGTACTTC. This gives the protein CSPSSASSYNEQYF.

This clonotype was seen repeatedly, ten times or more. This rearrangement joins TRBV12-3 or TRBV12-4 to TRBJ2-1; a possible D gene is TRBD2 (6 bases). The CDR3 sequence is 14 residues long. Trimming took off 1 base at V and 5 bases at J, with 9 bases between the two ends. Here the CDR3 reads CASSLELANNEQFF. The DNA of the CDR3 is TGTGCCAGCAGTTTAGAACTAGCCAACAATGAGCAGTTCTTC.

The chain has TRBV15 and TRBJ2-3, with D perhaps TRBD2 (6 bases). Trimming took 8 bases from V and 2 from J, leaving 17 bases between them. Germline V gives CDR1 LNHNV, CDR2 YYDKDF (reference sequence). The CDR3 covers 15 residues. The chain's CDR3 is CATSMRAGPTDTQYF. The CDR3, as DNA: TGTGCCACCTCAATGCGGGCGGGACCCACAGATACGCAGTATTTT.

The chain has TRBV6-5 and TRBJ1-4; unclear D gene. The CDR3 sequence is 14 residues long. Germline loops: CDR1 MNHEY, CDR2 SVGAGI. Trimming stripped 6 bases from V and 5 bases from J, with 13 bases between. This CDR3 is CASRSPDGNEKLFF. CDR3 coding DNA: TGTGCCAGCAGATCCCCGGACGGAAATGAAAAACTGTTTTTT.

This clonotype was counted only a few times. CDR3 residues: CASSDPGQTFYEQYF. DNA of the CDR3: TGTGCCAGCAGTGATCCGGGACAGACCTTCTACGAGCAGTACTTC. The chain couples TRBV25-1 to TRBJ2-7, with 7 positions matching TRBD1. V gave up 3 bases and J gave up 3 bases; unmatched junction bases: 8. Germline V gives CDR1 MGHDK, CDR2 SYGVNS. This CDR3 has 15 residues.

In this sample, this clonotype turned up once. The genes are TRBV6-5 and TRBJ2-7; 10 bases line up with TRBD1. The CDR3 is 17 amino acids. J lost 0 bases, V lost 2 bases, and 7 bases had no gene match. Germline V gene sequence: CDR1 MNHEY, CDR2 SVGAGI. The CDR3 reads CASSYLAGQGSSYEQYF. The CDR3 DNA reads TGTGCCAGCAGTTACCTCGCGGGACAGGGGAGCTCCTACGAGCAGTACTTC.

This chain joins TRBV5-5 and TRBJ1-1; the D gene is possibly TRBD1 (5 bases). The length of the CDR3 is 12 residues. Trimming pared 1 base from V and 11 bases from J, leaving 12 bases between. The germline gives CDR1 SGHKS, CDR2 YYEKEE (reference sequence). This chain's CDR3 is CASSLWGVMAFF. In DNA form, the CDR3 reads TGTGCCAGCAGCTTGTGGGGGGTTATGGCTTTCTTT. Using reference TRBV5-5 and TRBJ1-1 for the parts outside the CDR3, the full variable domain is DAGVTQSPTHLIKTRGQQVTLRCSPISGHKSVSWYQQVLGQGPQFIFQYYEKEERGRGNFPDRFSARQFPNYSSELNVNALLLGDSALYLCASSLWGVMAFFGQGTRLTVV.

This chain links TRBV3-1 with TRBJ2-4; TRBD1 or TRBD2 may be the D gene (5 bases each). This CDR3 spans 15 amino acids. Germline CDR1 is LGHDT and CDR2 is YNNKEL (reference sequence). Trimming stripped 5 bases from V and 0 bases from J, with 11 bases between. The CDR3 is CASSSRGVAKNIQYF. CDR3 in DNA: TGTGCCAGCAGCTCCCGAGGGGTAGCCAAAAACATTCAGTACTTC.

The CDR3 nucleotides read TGTGCCAGCAATCCATCCTACGAGCAGTACTTC. This encodes CASNPSYEQYF. The chain combines TRBV2 with TRBJ2-7; D not resolved. Trimming cost V 7 bases and J 1 base, with 5 bases left between them. The CDR3 sequence is 11 residues long. Per germline, CDR1 SNHLY and CDR2 FYNNEI.

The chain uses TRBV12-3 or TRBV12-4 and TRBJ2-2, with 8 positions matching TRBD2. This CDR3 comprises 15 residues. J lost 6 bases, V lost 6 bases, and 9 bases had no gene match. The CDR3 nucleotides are TGTGCCAGCAGAAACGTAGCGGGAAGGGCCGGGGAGCTGTTTTTT. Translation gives CASRNVAGRAGELFF.

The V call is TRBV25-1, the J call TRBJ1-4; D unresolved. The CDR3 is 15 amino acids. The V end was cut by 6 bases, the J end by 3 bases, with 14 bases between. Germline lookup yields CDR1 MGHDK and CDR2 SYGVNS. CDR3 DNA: TGTGCCAGCAGGGGAGCAGGAACCCCTAATGAAAAACTGTTTTTT. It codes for CASRGAGTPNEKLFF.

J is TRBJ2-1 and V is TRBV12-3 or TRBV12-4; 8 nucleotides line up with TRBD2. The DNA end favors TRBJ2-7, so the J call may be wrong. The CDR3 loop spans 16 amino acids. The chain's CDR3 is CASSSPKREYYNEQYF. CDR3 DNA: TGTGCCAGCAGTTCCCCAAAGCGGGAGTACTACAATGAGCAGTACTTC.